The 24 T cell receptor beta chains presented below share a single source sample, sequenced in a study of PD-1 blockade in mismatch repair-deficient tumors. The data were produced by immunoSEQ multiplex PCR, yet TCRdb's version contains in-frame clones alone and is incomplete. The repertoire holds about 100,000 clones, with approximately 80% as singletons. The source was peripheral blood, collected approximately 8 months after starting pembrolizumab. These receptors all stem from an adult with mismatch repair-deficient cancer.

The table lists this clone with a count of one. The gene calls are TRBV27 and TRBJ2-1, with 9 positions matching TRBD2. Trimming at V came to 6 bases and at J to 5 bases, leaving 2 bases not matched to a gene. CDR1 and CDR2 (germline): MNHEY, SMNVEV (reference sequence). The CDR3 has 13 amino acids. CDR3: CASSAGGNNEQFF. CDR3 nucleotide sequence: TGTGCCAGCAGCGCGGGAGGGAACAATGAGCAGTTCTTC.

This clone was counted between two and nine times. This rearrangement joins TRBV5-1 to TRBJ2-7; D gene ambiguous. V lost 3 bases and J lost 5, with 3 bases in between. The CDR3 has 10 amino acids. Germline CDR1 SGHRS, CDR2 YFSETQ. The CDR3 here is CASSYDEQYF. CDR3 DNA: TGCGCCAGCAGCTATGACGAGCAGTACTTC.

This clone has just a few counts. The CDR3 sequence is CASSQDGSYYGYTF. CDR3 sequence (DNA): TGCGCCAGCAGCCAAGACGGCAGTTACTATGGCTACACCTTC. The chain recombines TRBV4-1 with TRBJ1-2; D is unresolved. CDR3 length: 14 amino acids. CDR1 is MGHRA, CDR2 YSYEKL, per germline. Trimming left V 0 bases short and J 3 bases short, with 8 bases between.

The chain employs TRBV18 and TRBJ2-3, with TRBD2 matching 10 bases. The length of the CDR3 is 16 residues. Germline CDR1 is KGHSH and CDR2 is LQKENI. The V and J ends lost 5 bases and 5 bases, in that order; junction bases with no gene match: 10. The CDR3 DNA is TGTGCCAGCTCAGTGCTAGCGGGAGTTGGTGGAGATACGCAGTATTTT. It translates to CASSVLAGVGGDTQYF.

This clone was recorded once. The rearrangement joins TRBV4-1 to TRBJ2-5; D is perhaps TRBD1 (5 bases). The V gene's germline CDR1 is MGHRA and CDR2 YSYEKL. The CDR3 contains 14 residues. The V end lost 2 bases, the J end lost 1 base, and 8 bases lay between the germline ends. CDR3 sequence (DNA): TGCGCCAGCAGCCAACAGGGCTTCCAAGAGACCCAGTACTTC. It codes for CASSQQGFQETQYF.

The chain links TRBV19 to TRBJ2-6, with 9 positions matching TRBD1. CDR3 length equals 16 residues. Germline trimming cut 6 bases from V and 1 base from J; bases unmatched to any gene: 4. Germline V gene lookup returns CDR1 LNHDA and CDR2 SQIVND (reference sequence). The chain's CDR3 is CASRDRGFSGANVLTF. In DNA form, the CDR3 reads TGTGCCAGTAGGGACAGGGGTTTTTCTGGGGCCAACGTCCTGACTTTC.

The rearrangement joins TRBV5-5 to TRBJ2-5, with 11 bases that match TRBD2. J was trimmed by 4 bases and V by 2 bases; bases with no gene match: 4. Germline V gene data show CDR1 as SGHKS and CDR2 as YYEKEE (reference sequence). The CDR3 loop spans 15 amino acids. The CDR3 sequence is CASSFSGRGGETQYF. The CDR3 DNA reads TGTGCCAGCAGCTTTAGCGGGAGGGGAGGAGAGACCCAGTACTTC.

Concerning this clone itself: This same CDR3 is encoded by further DNA sequences in the sample. The V call is TRBV7-2, the J call TRBJ2-7; D unresolved. Germline V gene sequence: CDR1 SGHTA, CDR2 FQGNSA. V was shortened by 5 bases and J by 10 bases, with 15 bases between the two germline ends. The CDR3 extends over 12 amino acids. The CDR3 bases are TGTGCCAGCAGCCTGGACGGACGAGGCCAGTACTTC. Protein: CASSLDGRGQYF.

CDR3 region: CSARAYGEQYF. As DNA, the CDR3 is TGCAGCGCTAGAGCGTATGGGGAGCAGTACTTC. The chain combines TRBV29-1 with TRBJ2-7; D is undetermined. CDR1 and CDR2 from the germline V gene are SQVTM and ANQGSEA. V lost 7 bases and J 7 bases, leaving 14 bases between the germline ends. CDR3 length: 11 amino acids.

The rearrangement joins TRBV5-1 to TRBJ1-1; TRBD1 might be the D (6 bases). The CDR3 covers 13 residues. Germline V gene sequence: CDR1 SGHRS, CDR2 YFSETQ. The ends were cut back, 0 bases at V and 5 bases at J, with 8 bases in the middle. CDR3 protein: CASSLDTGTEAFF. The CDR3 region has the DNA TGCGCCAGCAGCTTGGATACAGGGACTGAAGCTTTCTTT.

On this clone itself: Other DNA sequences in this specimen translate into the identical CDR3. The rearrangement links TRBV7-2 to TRBJ1-5; D is unresolved. CDR1 is SGHTA, CDR2 FQGNSA, per germline. With 2 bases removed from V and 2 bases from J, the gap between germline ends came to 4 bases. The CDR3 length is 13 residues. CDR3 protein: CASSLRGNQPQHF. CDR3 sequence (DNA): TGTGCCAGCAGCTTAAGGGGCAATCAGCCCCAGCATTTT.

Only a few counts were recorded for this clone. The V and J genes are TRBV7-2 and TRBJ1-5, with D perhaps TRBD1 (5 bases). CDR3 size: 16 residues. Per germline, CDR1 SGHTA and CDR2 FQGNSA. Trimming removed 5 bases at V and 3 bases at J, with 17 bases between. The CDR3 DNA reads TGTGCCAGCAGCCCGATAGGAGGGGAATCCAATCAGCCCCAGCATTTT. Residues: CASSPIGGESNQPQHF. The full variable domain, its missing parts supplied by reference TRBV7-2 and TRBJ1-5, is GAGVSQSPSNKVTEKGKDVELRCDPISGHTALYWYRQSLGQGLEFLIYFQGNSAPDKSGLPSDRFSAERTGGSVSTLTIQRTQQEDSAVYLCASSPIGGESNQPQHFGDGTRLSIL.

The V and J genes are TRBV6-1 and TRBJ1-5, with D possibly TRBD1 on 6 matching bases. V was cut by 8 bases and J by 2 bases, with 13 bases left in between. The germline V gene has CDR1 MNHNS and CDR2 SASEGT. The CDR3 sequence is 14 residues long. CDR3 protein: CASCVGARNQPQHF. CDR3 nucleotide sequence: TGTGCCAGCTGTGTGGGGGCTCGCAATCAGCCCCAGCATTTT.

The chain is built from TRBV7-2 and TRBJ1-2; a possible D gene is TRBD1 (5 bases). Trimming shortened V by 4 bases and J by 2 bases, and 11 bases separated the two germline ends. The CDR3 totals 14 residues. Germline V CDR1 and CDR2: SGHTA, FQGNSA. The CDR3 loop is CASSYSTENYGYTF. In DNA form, the CDR3 reads TGTGCCAGCAGCTATTCGACAGAGAACTATGGCTACACCTTC.

The chain employs TRBV14 and TRBJ2-1; D call uncertain. Germline V gene lookup returns CDR1 SGHDN and CDR2 FVKESK. The CDR3 has 15 amino acids. Trimming shortened V by 1 base and J by 4 bases, and 11 bases separated the two germline ends. The CDR3 DNA follows: TGTGCCAGCAGCCAAGTCTTTGGGTCGTACAATGAGCAGTTCTTC. Amino acid sequence: CASSQVFGSYNEQFF.

This clone is medium-sized by share. The chain combines TRBV19 with TRBJ2-1; TRBD2 matches at 10 bases. V lost 2 bases to trimming and J lost 5 bases; unmatched junction nucleotides: 3. From germline, CDR1 is LNHDA and CDR2 SQIVND (reference sequence). This CDR3 comprises 15 residues. CDR3 amino acids: CASSISGGANNEQFF. In nucleotides, the CDR3 is TGTGCCAGTAGTATAAGCGGGGGGGCCAACAATGAGCAGTTCTTC.

The rearrangement links TRBV19 to TRBJ2-7; TRBD1 aligns across 8 bases. The CDR3 has 14 amino acids. V gave up 8 bases and J gave up 4 bases; unmatched junction bases: 10. Germline V gene data show CDR1 as LNHDA and CDR2 as SQIVND (reference sequence). The DNA of the CDR3 is TGTGCCAGTGGACCCGGGACAGGAGGTTACGAGCAGTACTTC. It translates to CASGPGTGGYEQYF.

This clone appeared a single time. The rearrangement links TRBV5-1 to TRBJ1-1; no firm D call. The V end was cut by 3 bases, the J end by 7 bases, with 16 bases between. The germline CDR1 and CDR2 sequences are SGHRS and YFSETQ. CDR3 length equals 14 residues. The CDR3 DNA follows: TGCGCCAGCAGCTCCTCCGCGGAGGGCCTTGAAGCTTTCTTT. Residues: CASSSSAEGLEAFF.

V is TRBV13 and J is TRBJ2-1, with TRBD1 matching over 11 bases. Looked up from germline, CDR1 is PRHDT and CDR2 is FYEKMQ (reference sequence). V lost 5 bases, J lost 8 bases, and 8 bases stayed unmatched. This CDR3 has 15 amino acids. The CDR3 region has the DNA TGTGCCAGCAGCGGACGGACAGGGGGCAGGGATGAGCAGTTCTTC. This gives the protein CASSGRTGGRDEQFF.

The chain has TRBV11-3 and TRBJ2-7, with D unclear. The CDR3 runs to 14 residues. Trimming removed 2 bases from V and 1 base from J, with 9 bases in between. Per the germline V gene, CDR1 is SGHNT and CDR2 is YENEEA. In DNA form, the CDR3 reads TGTGCCAGCAGCTTAAGCGACGGTTCCTACGAGCAGTACTTC. Amino acids: CASSLSDGSYEQYF.

V is TRBV19 and J is TRBJ1-3, with TRBD1 matching over 7 bases. The CDR3 runs to 14 residues. Trimming cost V 4 bases and J 2 bases; bases outside gene matches: 2. Germline V gives CDR1 LNHDA, CDR2 SQIVND (reference sequence). This CDR3 reads CASSRQGAGNTIYF. In DNA form, the CDR3 reads TGTGCCAGTAGTAGGCAGGGGGCTGGAAACACCATATATTTT.

The J gene is TRBJ2-2, the V gene TRBV11-2; 14 bases line up with TRBD2. The V gene's germline CDR1 is SGHAT and CDR2 FQNNGV. Trimming cost V 5 bases and J 4 bases; bases outside gene matches: 3. This CDR3 has 16 residues. DNA for the CDR3: TGTGCCAGCAGCCGCGGACTAGCGGGAGGCACCGGGGAGCTGTTTTTT. Amino acids: CASSRGLAGGTGELFF. The variable domain in full, with the rest retrieved from reference TRBV11-2 and TRBJ2-2, is EAGVAQSPRYKIIEKRQSVAFWCNPISGHATLYWYQQILGQGPKLLIQFQNNGVVDDSQLPKDRFSAERLKGVDSTLKIQPAKLEDSAVYLCASSRGLAGGTGELFFGEGSRLTVL.

The chain couples TRBV12-5 to TRBJ2-1; 12 bases match TRBD2. In germline, CDR1 is LGHNT, CDR2 FRNRAP. Unmatched junction bases numbered 8, after V lost 4 bases and J lost 7 bases. This CDR3 region has 16 residues. CDR3 sequence reads: CASGSIRLAGGNEQFF. DNA of the CDR3: TGTGCTAGTGGTTCCATTCGGCTAGCGGGAGGGAATGAGCAGTTCTTC.

This clone was observed once. The rearrangement links TRBV19 to TRBJ2-1; no definite D call. The CDR3 is 14 residues long. The V gene lost 7 bases and the J gene lost 4 bases, with 14 bases spanning the gap. Germline values: CDR1 LNHDA, CDR2 SQIVND (reference sequence). CDR3 coding DNA: TGTGCCAGTATGGGCTATCAGCGATACAATGAGCAGTTCTTC. Protein: CASMGYQRYNEQFF. Full variable domain (remainder filled in from reference TRBV19 and TRBJ2-1): DGGITQSPKYLFRKEGQNVTLSCEQNLNHDAMYWYRQDPGQGLRLIYYSQIVNDFQKGDIAEGYSVSREKKESFPLTVTSAQKNPTAFYLCASMGYQRYNEQFFGPGTRLTVL.